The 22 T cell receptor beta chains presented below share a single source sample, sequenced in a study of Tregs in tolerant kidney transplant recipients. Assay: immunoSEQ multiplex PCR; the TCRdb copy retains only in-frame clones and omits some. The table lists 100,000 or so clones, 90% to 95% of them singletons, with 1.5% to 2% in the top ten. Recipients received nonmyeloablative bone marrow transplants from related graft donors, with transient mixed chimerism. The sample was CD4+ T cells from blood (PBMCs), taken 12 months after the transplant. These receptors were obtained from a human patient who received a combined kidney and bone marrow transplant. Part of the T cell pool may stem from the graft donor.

The CDR3 DNA is TGCGCCAGCAGCTTCGGGGGAGGGGAAAACATTCAGTACTTC. This codes for CASSFGGGENIQYF. The chain joins TRBV5-1 to TRBJ2-4; 7 nucleotides line up with TRBD2. This CDR3 has 14 residues. In germline, CDR1 is SGHRS, CDR2 YFSETQ. J gave up 5 bases and V 2 bases, and 4 bases lay outside the gene matches.

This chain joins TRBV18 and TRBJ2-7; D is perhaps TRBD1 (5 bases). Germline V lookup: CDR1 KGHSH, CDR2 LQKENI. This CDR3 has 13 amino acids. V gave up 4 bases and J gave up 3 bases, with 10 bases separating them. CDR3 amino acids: CASSLFDSYEQYF. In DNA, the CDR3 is TGTGCCAGCTCACTATTTGACAGCTACGAGCAGTACTTC. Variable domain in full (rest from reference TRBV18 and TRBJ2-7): NAGVMQNPRHLVRRRGQEARLRCSPMKGHSHVYWYRQLPEEGLKFMVYLQKENIIDESGMPKERFSAEFPKEGPSILRIQQVVRGDSAAYFCASSLFDSYEQYFGPGTRLTVT.

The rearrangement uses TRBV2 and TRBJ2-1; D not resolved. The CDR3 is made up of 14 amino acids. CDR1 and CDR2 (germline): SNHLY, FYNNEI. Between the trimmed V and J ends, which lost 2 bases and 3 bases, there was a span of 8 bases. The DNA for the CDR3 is TGTGCCAGCAGTGAAATGGCTCTCTACAATGAGCAGTTCTTC. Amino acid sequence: CASSEMALYNEQFF.

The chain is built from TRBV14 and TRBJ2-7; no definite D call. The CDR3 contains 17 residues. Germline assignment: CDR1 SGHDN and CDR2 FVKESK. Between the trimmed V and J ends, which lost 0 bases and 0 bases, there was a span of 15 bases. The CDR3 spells CASSQDLSPGYSYEQYF. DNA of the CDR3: TGTGCCAGCAGCCAAGATCTTTCCCCCGGTTACTCCTACGAGCAGTACTTC.

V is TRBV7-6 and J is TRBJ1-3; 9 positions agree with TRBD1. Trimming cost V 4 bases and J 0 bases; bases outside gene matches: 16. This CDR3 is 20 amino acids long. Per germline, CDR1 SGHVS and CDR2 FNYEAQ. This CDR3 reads CASSSRTGATLLYSGNTIYF. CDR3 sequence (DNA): TGTGCCAGCAGCTCCAGGACAGGGGCTACACTTTTATACTCTGGAAACACCATATATTTT. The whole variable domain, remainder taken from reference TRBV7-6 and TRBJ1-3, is GAGVSQSPRYKVTKRGQDVALRCDPISGHVSLYWYRQALGQGPEFLTYFNYEAQQDKSGLPNDRFSAERPEGSISTLTIQRTEQRDSAMYRCASSSRTGATLLYSGNTIYFGEGSWLTVV.

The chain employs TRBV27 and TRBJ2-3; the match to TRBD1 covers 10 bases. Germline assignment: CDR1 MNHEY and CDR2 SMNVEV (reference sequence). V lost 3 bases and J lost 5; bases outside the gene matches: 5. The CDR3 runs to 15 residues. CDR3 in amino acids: CASSFRDRGQDTQYF. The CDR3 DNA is TGTGCCAGCAGTTTTCGAGACAGGGGGCAAGATACGCAGTATTTT.

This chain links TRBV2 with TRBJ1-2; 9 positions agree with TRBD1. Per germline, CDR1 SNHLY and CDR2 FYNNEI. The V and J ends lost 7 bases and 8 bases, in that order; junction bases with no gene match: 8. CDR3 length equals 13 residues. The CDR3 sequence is CASNPQGAEGYTF. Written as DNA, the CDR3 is TGTGCCAGCAACCCACAGGGGGCGGAAGGCTACACCTTC. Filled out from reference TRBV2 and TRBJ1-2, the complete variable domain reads EPEVTQTPSHQVTQMGQEVILRCVPISNHLYFYWYRQILGQKVEFLVSFYNNEISEKSEIFDDQFSVERPDGSNFTLKIRSTKLEDSAMYFCASNPQGAEGYTFGSGTRLTVV.

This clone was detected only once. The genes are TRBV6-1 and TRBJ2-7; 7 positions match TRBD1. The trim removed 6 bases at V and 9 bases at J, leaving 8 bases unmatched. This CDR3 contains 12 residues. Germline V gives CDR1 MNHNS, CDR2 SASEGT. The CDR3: CASSVHRGGQYF. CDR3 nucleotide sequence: TGTGCCAGCAGCGTTCACAGGGGTGGGCAGTACTTC.

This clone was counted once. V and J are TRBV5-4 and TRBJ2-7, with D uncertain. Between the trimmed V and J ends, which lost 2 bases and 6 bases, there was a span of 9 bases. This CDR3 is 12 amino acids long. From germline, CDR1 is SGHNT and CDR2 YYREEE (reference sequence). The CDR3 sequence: CASSFDFGEQYF. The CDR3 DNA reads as TGTGCCAGCAGCTTTGATTTCGGCGAGCAGTACTTC.

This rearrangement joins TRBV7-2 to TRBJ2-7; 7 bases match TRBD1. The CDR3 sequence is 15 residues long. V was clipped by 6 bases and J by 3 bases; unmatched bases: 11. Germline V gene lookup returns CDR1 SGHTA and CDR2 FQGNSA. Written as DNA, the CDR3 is TGTGCCAGCAGTCCGGGACAGCGACGCAGCTACGAGCAGTACTTC. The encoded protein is CASSPGQRRSYEQYF.

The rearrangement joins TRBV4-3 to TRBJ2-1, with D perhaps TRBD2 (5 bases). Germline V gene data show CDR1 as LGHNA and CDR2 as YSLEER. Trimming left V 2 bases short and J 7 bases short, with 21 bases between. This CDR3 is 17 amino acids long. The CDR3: CASSQTPTSLSRNEQFF. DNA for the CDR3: TGCGCCAGCAGCCAAACCCCTACTAGTTTGAGCAGGAATGAGCAGTTCTTC.

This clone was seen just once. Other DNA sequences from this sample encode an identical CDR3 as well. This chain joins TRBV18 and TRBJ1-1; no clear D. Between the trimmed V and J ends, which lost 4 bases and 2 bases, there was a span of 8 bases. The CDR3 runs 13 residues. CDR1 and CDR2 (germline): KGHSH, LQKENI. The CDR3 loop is CASSLQSNTEAFF. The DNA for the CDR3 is TGTGCCAGCTCACTACAGAGTAACACTGAAGCTTTCTTT.

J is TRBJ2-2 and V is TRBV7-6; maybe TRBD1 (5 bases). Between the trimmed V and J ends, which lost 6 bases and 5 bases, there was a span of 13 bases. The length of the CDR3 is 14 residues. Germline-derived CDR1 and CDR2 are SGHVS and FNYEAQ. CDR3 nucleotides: TGTGCCAGCAGTAGCAGGGTTCGGACCGGGGAGCTGTTTTTT. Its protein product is CASSSRVRTGELFF. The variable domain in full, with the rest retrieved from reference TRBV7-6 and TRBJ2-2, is GAGVSQSPRYKVTKRGQDVALRCDPISGHVSLYWYRQALGQGPEFLTYFNYEAQQDKSGLPNDRFSAERPEGSISTLTIQRTEQRDSAMYRCASSSRVRTGELFFGEGSRLTVL.

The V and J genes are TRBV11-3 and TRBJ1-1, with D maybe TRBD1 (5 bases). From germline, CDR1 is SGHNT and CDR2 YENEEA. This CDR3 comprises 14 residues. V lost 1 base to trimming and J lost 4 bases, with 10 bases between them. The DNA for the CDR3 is TGTGCCAGCAGCTTAGGGCAGGGAAGCACTGAAGCTTTCTTT. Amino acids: CASSLGQGSTEAFF.

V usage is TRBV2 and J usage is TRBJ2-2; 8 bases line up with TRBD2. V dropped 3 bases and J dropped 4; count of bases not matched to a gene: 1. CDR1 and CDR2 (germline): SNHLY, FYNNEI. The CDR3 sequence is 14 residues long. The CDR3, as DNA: TGTGCCAGCAGTGACGGGGGGGCCACCGGGGAGCTGTTTTTT. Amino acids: CASSDGGATGELFF.

The DNA for the CDR3 is TGTGCCAGCAGCTTACCGAACTTCGGGGGGCAGCAAGAGACCCAGTACTTC. Its translation is CASSLPNFGGQQETQYF. The chain combines TRBV7-9 with TRBJ2-5; TRBD2 is a possible D gene (7 bases). CDR3 size: 17 residues. V was trimmed by 2 bases and J by 2 bases, leaving 18 bases between them. CDR1 and CDR2 from the germline V gene are SEHNR and FQNEAQ (reference sequence).

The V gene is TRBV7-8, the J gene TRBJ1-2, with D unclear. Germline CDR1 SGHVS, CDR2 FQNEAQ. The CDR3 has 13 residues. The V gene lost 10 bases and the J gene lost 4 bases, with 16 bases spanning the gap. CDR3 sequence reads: CATGGQLGYGYTF. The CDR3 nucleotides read TGTGCCACCGGAGGGCAGCTTGGCTATGGCTACACCTTC.

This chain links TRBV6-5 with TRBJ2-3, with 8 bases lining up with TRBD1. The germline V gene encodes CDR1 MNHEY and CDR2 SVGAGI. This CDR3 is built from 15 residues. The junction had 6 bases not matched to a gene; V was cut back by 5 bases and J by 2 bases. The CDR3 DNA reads TGTGCCAGCAGTCTCACAGGGGGGAACACAGATACGCAGTATTTT. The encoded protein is CASSLTGGNTDTQYF.

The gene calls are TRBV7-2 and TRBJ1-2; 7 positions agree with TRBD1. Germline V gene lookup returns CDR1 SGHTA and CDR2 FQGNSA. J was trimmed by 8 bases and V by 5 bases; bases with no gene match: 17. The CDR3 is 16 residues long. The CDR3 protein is CASSGRIKHTGEGYTF. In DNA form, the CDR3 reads TGTGCCAGCAGCGGGAGGATAAAACATACAGGGGAGGGCTACACCTTC.

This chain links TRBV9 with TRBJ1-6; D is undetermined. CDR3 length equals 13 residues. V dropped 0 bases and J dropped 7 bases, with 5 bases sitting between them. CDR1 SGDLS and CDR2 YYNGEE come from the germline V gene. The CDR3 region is CASSVESNSPLHF. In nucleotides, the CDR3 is TGTGCCAGCAGCGTAGAGAGCAATTCACCCCTCCACTTT.

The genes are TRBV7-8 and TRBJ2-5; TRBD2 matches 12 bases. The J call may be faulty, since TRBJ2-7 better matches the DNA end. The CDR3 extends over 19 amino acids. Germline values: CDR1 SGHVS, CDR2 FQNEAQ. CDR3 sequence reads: CASSPSSGGAFFTPREQYF. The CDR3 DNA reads TGTGCCAGCAGCCCTTCTAGCGGGGGGGCCTTCTTTACTCCACGCGAGCAGTACTTC.

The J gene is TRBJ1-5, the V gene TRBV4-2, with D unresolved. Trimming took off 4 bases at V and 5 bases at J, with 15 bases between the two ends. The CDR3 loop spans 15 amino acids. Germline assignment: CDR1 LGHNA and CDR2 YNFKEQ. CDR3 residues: CASSLDGGSYQPQHF. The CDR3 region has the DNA TGTGCCAGCAGCCTCGACGGAGGGAGCTATCAGCCCCAGCATTTT.